This record looks at one T cell receptor (beta chain) sequence and its context. This sample was included in a study of follicular helper T cells after annual influenza vaccination. Repertoires were generated with immunoSEQ multiplex PCR, while TCRdb's copy carries only in-frame clones and drops some. The sample has 1,400 or so clones, roughly 83% seen once. Regarding time point: 2015-2016 season, 7 days after influenza vaccination. ICOS+CD38+ and ICOS-CD38- fractions were sorted from non-naive CD4+CXCR5+PD-1+ cells. This TCR came from an adult who received the influenza vaccine. The sequences come from CXCR5+ CD38+ circulating T follicular helper cells from blood, collected 7 days after influenza vaccination. As for subset: circulating Tfh, non-naive CD4+CXCR5+PD-1+ (ICOS+CD38+ or ICOS-CD38-).

CDR3 DNA: TGCGCCAGCAGCTTGGTGTCTGGGATGGATTCACCCCTCCACTTT. It codes for CASSLVSGMDSPLHF. V gene TRBV5-1 combines with J gene TRBJ1-6; D remains ambiguous. The CDR3 covers 15 residues. The V end was cut by 0 bases, the J end by 8 bases, with 12 bases between. Germline values: CDR1 SGHRS, CDR2 YFSETQ.